The 14 T cell receptor beta chains given below trace back to one sample, sequenced in a study of identical twins. TCRdb reprocessed the 5' RACE reads with MiXCR, giving one entry per CDR3 protein. This sample has 400,000 to 650,000 distinct CDR3 sequences; less than 25% occur once, and the top ten carry about 0.93%. Another study also made use of these data, one on T cells expressing NK-cell markers.

The source material was CD4+ T cells sorted from blood. The receptors derive from a woman younger than 30 in good health.

This clonotype was detected only a few times. The chain couples TRBV30 to TRBJ2-7, with TRBD2 matching over 10 bases. There are 18 residues in the CDR3. Germline assignment: CDR1 GTSNPN and CDR2 SVGIG (reference sequence). Unmatched junction bases numbered 14, after V lost 3 bases and J lost 0 bases. The CDR3 spells CAWRTGPLSGRLSYEQYF. CDR3 nucleotide sequence: TGTGCCTGGAGAACGGGACCACTTAGCGGGAGGCTCTCCTACGAGCAGTACTTC.

The chain has TRBV7-2 and TRBJ1-3, with 7 nucleotides matching TRBD1. The CDR3 consists of 13 residues. Germline V gene sequence: CDR1 SGHTA, CDR2 FQGNSA. V shed 6 bases, J shed 8 bases, and the junction held 7 bases outside the gene matches. Here the CDR3 reads CASSGAGGYTIYF. In DNA, the CDR3 is TGTGCCAGCAGTGGGGCAGGGGGGTACACCATATATTTT.

This clonotype occurred a few times. The V call is TRBV20-1, the J call TRBJ2-7, with 7 positions matching TRBD1. Germline trimming cut 3 bases from V and 5 bases from J; bases unmatched to any gene: 7. The CDR3 is made up of 13 amino acids. Germline CDR1 reads DFQATT; CDR2 reads SNEGSKA (reference sequence). The CDR3 nucleotides are TGCAGTGCTAGGATGACAGGGACGAACGAGCAGTACTTC. Its translation is CSARMTGTNEQYF.

This sequence joins TRBV5-1 and TRBJ1-1; D call uncertain. Germline V lookup: CDR1 SGHRS, CDR2 YFSETQ. The CDR3 runs to 14 residues. V was clipped by 7 bases and J by 2 bases, with 15 bases between them. CDR3 in DNA: TGCGCCAGCGTCTTGGGCTCTTATAACACTGAAGCTTTCTTT. Residues: CASVLGSYNTEAFF.

The chain uses TRBV10-3 and TRBJ1-2, with D uncertain. The germline V gene has CDR1 ENHRY and CDR2 SYGVKD. Trimming removed 0 bases at V and 7 bases at J, with 9 bases between. CDR3 length: 13 amino acids. CDR3 coding DNA: TGTGCCATCAGTGAGTCTACCAAGGGTGGCTACACCTTC. Translation: CAISESTKGGYTF.

A few counts support this clonotype. This chain joins TRBV10-3 and TRBJ2-1; the match to TRBD2 covers 10 bases. Germline V gene sequence: CDR1 ENHRY, CDR2 SYGVKD. CDR3 length: 14 residues. The J segment lost 9 bases and the V segment lost 4 bases, leaving 6 bases of the junction unmatched. The CDR3 region has the DNA TGTGCCATCAGTGGAGCGGGAGGGCCCGGTGAGCAGTTCTTC. This sequence encodes CAISGAGGPGEQFF.

This clonotype has ten or more counts. The germline gene is not matched at one end of the junction; a read error may be the cause. The CDR3 nucleotides read TGCAGCGTCGAAGACAGAAATTCCTACAATGAGCAGTTCTTC. Translation: CSVEDRNSYNEQFF. The chain carries TRBV29-1 and TRBJ2-1; tentatively, D is TRBD1 (5 bases). In germline, CDR1 is SQVTM, CDR2 ANQGSEA. This CDR3 spans 14 amino acids.

A few counts support this clonotype. The chain uses TRBV4-3 and TRBJ2-3, with D perhaps matching TRBD1 (6 bases). Germline CDR1 is LGHNA and CDR2 is YSLEER. The CDR3 is 15 residues long. V lost 4 bases and J lost 0, with 11 bases in between. The CDR3 reads CASSRGPSSTDTQYF. For the CDR3, the DNA is TGCGCCAGCAGCCGGGGGCCCTCTAGCACAGATACGCAGTATTTT.

This clonotype was observed a single time. The chain links TRBV5-6 to TRBJ1-1; no clear D. Per the germline V gene, CDR1 is SGHDT and CDR2 is YYEEEE. V was trimmed by 2 bases and J by 4 bases, leaving 15 bases between them. The CDR3 contains 15 residues. The CDR3 DNA is TGTGCCAGCAGCTTAAGGTCCGGGTGGAGCACTGAAGCTTTCTTT. This sequence encodes CASSLRSGWSTEAFF.

The genes are TRBV13 and TRBJ2-3; D might be TRBD1 (6 bases). Germline V lookup: CDR1 PRHDT, CDR2 FYEKMQ (reference sequence). V gave up 3 bases and J gave up 6 bases, with 13 bases separating them. The CDR3 runs to 14 residues. CDR3 amino acids: CASSFRGVADTQYF. The CDR3 DNA is TGTGCCAGCAGCTTCAGGGGTGTCGCGGATACGCAGTATTTT.

V and J are TRBV29-1 and TRBJ1-2, with D unclear. V lost 3 bases to trimming and J lost 2 bases, with 7 bases between them. CDR1 is SQVTM, CDR2 ANQGSEA, per germline. The CDR3 runs to 12 residues. CDR3 DNA: TGCAGCGTTGATGGCAGGAACTATGGCTACACCTTC. It yields the protein CSVDGRNYGYTF.

A few counts support this clonotype. The J gene is TRBJ2-7, the V gene TRBV19; possible D gene TRBD1, 5 bases. The length of the CDR3 is 15 residues. Trimming removed 1 base from V and 3 bases from J, with 13 bases in between. The germline CDR1 and CDR2 sequences are LNHDA and SQIVND (reference sequence). The CDR3 spells CASSIGRGLLYEQYF. Here the CDR3 DNA reads TGTGCCAGTAGTATAGGAAGGGGTCTACTCTACGAGCAGTACTTC.

CDR3 nucleotides: TGTGCCACCAGTGACCCGCGGACAGCAGGCAATGAGCAGTTCTTC. Its translation: CATSDPRTAGNEQFF. V usage is TRBV24-1 and J usage is TRBJ2-1; D may be TRBD1 (6 bases). CDR3 length equals 15 residues. Germline V gene sequence: CDR1 KGHDR, CDR2 SFDVKD. V was cut by 4 bases and J by 6 bases, with 15 bases left in between.

This sequence joins TRBV7-8 and TRBJ2-1; D might be TRBD2 (6 bases). The CDR3 contains 10 residues. Germline-derived CDR1 and CDR2 are SGHVS and FQNEAQ. V was clipped by 8 bases and J by 10 bases, with 9 bases between them. The CDR3: CASGREEQFF. As DNA, the CDR3 is TGTGCCAGCGGACGGGAGGAGCAGTTCTTC.